Sequencing of this TCR beta chain was carried out in a study of patients and donors after allogeneic stem cell transplantation. The CDR3 consists of 15 residues. The junction had 8 bases not matched to a gene; V was cut back by 4 bases and J by 6 bases. A single record per CDR3 protein comes from TCRdb applying MiXCR to the RT-PCR reads. The sample comprises more than 850,000 distinct CDR3 sequences, about a sixth of which are singletons, and around 6% rests with the top ten. There are many counts of this clonotype. The chain combines TRBV12-3 or TRBV12-4 with TRBJ2-1; 8 bases are shared with TRBD2. The source is a human donor who was either an allogeneic HSCT recipient or a stem cell or donor lymphocyte infusion donor (not recorded which). It is not recorded whose cells these are; they may come from a transplant donor. The sequenced sample was blood, either unsorted or a sorted T cell fraction (not recorded which). The DNA of the CDR3 is TGTGCCAGCAGTTCCTCGGGGGGGGGTTTCAATGAGCAGTTCTTC. Its translation: CASSSSGGGFNEQFF.